This TCR beta chain was obtained from a study of response to subunit inactivated influenza vaccine. This CDR3 region has 15 residues. Deletions cut 5 bases from V and 0 bases from J, with 14 bases between. The germline V gene has CDR1 MDHEN and CDR2 SYDVKM. TCRdb reprocessed the RT-PCR reads via MiXCR and lists one record per CDR3 protein. The sample contains around 200,000 distinct CDR3 sequences, about 10% of which appear only once. Study-level points and caveats: It was the authors' suggestion that each seasonal influenza vaccination recruits few new T cells.

This clonotype came up a few times. The antigen is not known. V is TRBV28 and J is TRBJ2-7; D call uncertain. The sample here was non-naive T cells sorted from PBMCs, taken on the day of vaccination. This sequence originates from a man between 50 and 59 years old who received an inactivated influenza vaccine. CDR3 in DNA: TGTGCCAGCAGTGATGGGGTACTGGACTCCTACGAGCAGTACTTC. This translates into CASSDGVLDSYEQYF. The full variable domain, its missing parts supplied by reference TRBV28 and TRBJ2-7, is DVKVTQSSRYLVKRTGEKVFLECVQDMDHENMFWYRQDPGLGLRLIYFSYDVKMKEKGDIPEGYSVSREKKERFSLILESASTNQTSMYLCASSDGVLDSYEQYFGPGTRLTVT.